These T cell receptor beta chains were read from a single sample in a study of blood T cell repertoires in COVID-19. TCRdb's copy holds only in-frame clones and misses some; the assay was immunoSEQ multiplex PCR. Here the sample spans around 310,000 clones, roughly 90% being singletons. Sequencing input: peripheral blood. Receptors originate from a woman in her thirties or forties with COVID-19, enrolled during active disease. The CDR3 runs from the conserved cysteine through the conserved F or W. Each record gives: D gene, V gene, J gene, clone size, CDR3 DNA, CDR3 protein. D genes are given only for firm matches. Clone sizes are given selectively: once, few, many, or a class where the clone is expanded.

>TRBD2|TRBV7-8|TRBJ2-3|.
TGTGCCAGCAGCTTAGTACGACTAGCGGGGCGCACAGATACGCAGTATTTT
CASSLVRLAGRTDTQYF
>.|TRBV6-6|TRBJ1-1|few
TGTGCCAGCAGTCCCCAGGTACCGAACACTGAAGCTTTCTTT
CASSPQVPNTEAFF
>.|TRBV6-6|TRBJ1-3|.
TGTGCCAGCAGCGAACAGGGCTCTGGAAACACCATATATTTT
CASSEQGSGNTIYF
>TRBD1|TRBV5-4|TRBJ1-4|.
TGTGCCAGCAGTCCAGGACAGGGCAGGGGTGAAAAACTGTTTTTT
CASSPGQGRGEKLFF
>TRBD1|TRBV18|TRBJ1-1|.
TGTGCCAGCTCACCCTCCGCAGGGGGATTAGGTGGCACTGAAGCTTTCTTT
CASSPSAGGLGGTEAFF
>.|TRBV30|TRBJ2-7|.
TGTGCCTGGAGTGTTCAGGGCCACGAGCAGTACTTC
CAWSVQGHEQYF
>TRBD1|TRBV5-6|TRBJ2-4|.
TGTGCCAGCAGCTTTAGGGGTTCAGGGGGCAACATTCAGTACTTC
CASSFRGSGGNIQYF
>.|TRBV9|TRBJ2-2|.
TGTGCCAGCAGCGTAGTGGTCAACCCGGGCGGGGAGCTGTTTTTT
CASSVVVNPGGELFF
>TRBD2|TRBV30|TRBJ2-1|.
TGTGCCTGGAGTGCGGGACTAGGCAAGTCCAATGAGCAGTTCTTC
CAWSAGLGKSNEQFF
>TRBD2|TRBV7-2|TRBJ2-1|.
TGTGCCAGCAGCTCGGGGGGTGGGAATGAGCAGTTCTTC
CASSSGGGNEQFF
>.|TRBV5-6|TRBJ2-6|.
TGTGCCAGCAGCCTTACACAGACAGGGGCCAACGTCCTGACTTTC
CASSLTQTGANVLTF
>TRBD1|TRBV19|TRBJ1-1|.
TGTGCCAGTAGAGGGACAGGGGAGCGCACTGAAGCTTTCTTT
CASRGTGERTEAFF
>.|TRBV5-1|TRBJ1-6|.
TGCGCCAGCAGCGGAGGGTCGGATAATTCACCCCTCCACTTT
CASSGGSDNSPLHF
>.|TRBV3-1/TRBV3-2|TRBJ2-1|few
TGTGCCAGCAGCCAAGATGTGGCGGTCTCCTACAATGAGCAGTTCTTC
CASSQDVAVSYNEQFF
>.|TRBV24-1|TRBJ2-2|.
TGTGCCACCAGTGATCCCGGGACACCCGATAACACCGGGGAGCTGTTTTTT
CATSDPGTPDNTGELFF
>TRBD2|TRBV2|TRBJ2-7|.
TGTGCCAGCAGTGAAGCGCGAGTCCCCCTGACTAGCGGGGCCTACGAGCAGTACTTC
CASSEARVPLTSGAYEQYF
>TRBD2|TRBV11-3|TRBJ2-2|.
TGTGCCAGCAGCTTAGGGACTAGAGAGGACACCGGGGAGCTGTTTTTT
CASSLGTREDTGELFF
>TRBD1|TRBV11-2|TRBJ1-6|.
TGTGCCAGCAGTCGAGAAAAACAGGGGAGCTCCTATAATTCACCCCTCCACTTT
CASSREKQGSSYNSPLHF
>.|TRBV28|TRBJ1-1|.
TGTGCCAGCAGGGAACAGGGTGGGGAGACTGAAGCTTTCTTT
CASREQGGETEAFF
>TRBD2|TRBV7-2|TRBJ2-5|once
TGTGCCAGCAGCCCGCCGGGCGGGGGGAGAGAGACCCAGTACTTC
CASSPPGGGRETQYF
>.|TRBV29-1|TRBJ2-7|once
TGCAGCGTTGTATACCAGGCAGGGTGGGTTGACGAGCAGTACTTC
CSVVYQAGWVDEQYF
>TRBD1|TRBV30|TRBJ2-7|.
TGTGCCTGGAGTCTAGACAGGGGGGGGTACGAGCAGTACTTC
CAWSLDRGGYEQYF
>.|TRBV6-1|TRBJ1-4|.
TGTGCCAGCAGTGAACGCGGCAGAACCGCAACTAATGAAAAACTGTTTTTT
CASSERGRTATNEKLFF
>.|TRBV14|TRBJ1-1|.
TGTGCCAGCAGCCATGGGACTCTCACTGAAGCTTTCTTT
CASSHGTLTEAFF
>TRBD2|TRBV6-2/TRBV6-3|TRBJ2-1|.
TGTGCCAGCAGTTACGTGGGAGAACTAGCGCTAGACGATGAGCAGTTCTTC
CASSYVGELALDDEQFF
>.|TRBV28|TRBJ1-4|.
TGTGCCAGCAGTCCTGAGGCGGACCCACGGAGGGAAAAACTGTTTTTT
CASSPEADPRREKLFF
>.|TRBV7-9|TRBJ2-2|.
TGTGCCAGGGTGCGGCCGAACACCGGGGAGCTGTTTTTT
CARVRPNTGELFF
>.|TRBV12-3/TRBV12-4|TRBJ1-2|.
TGTGCCAGCAGTTTAGGACAGGCCTATGGCTACACCTTC
CASSLGQAYGYTF
>.|TRBV7-6|TRBJ1-5|.
TGTGCCAGCAGCCTTTACGACGCGGACAATCAGCCCCAGCATTTT
CASSLYDADNQPQHF
>.|TRBV7-2|TRBJ1-4|.
TGTGCCAGCAGCGAAGCGAGGGCGGTCACTAATGAAAAACTGTTTTTT
CASSEARAVTNEKLFF
>TRBD1|TRBV24-1|TRBJ1-2|.
TGTGCCACCAGTGATTTCGGACAGGGCTATGGCTACACCTTC
CATSDFGQGYGYTF
>TRBD2|TRBV10-3|TRBJ2-5|.
TGTGCCATCAGTTTAGCGGGGGTCCAAGAGACCCAGTACTTC
CAISLAGVQETQYF
>.|TRBV5-1|TRBJ2-1|once
TGCGCCAGCAGCCCGACAGGAGGCACAACAGGTGAGCAGTTCTTC
CASSPTGGTTGEQFF
>.|TRBV11-2|TRBJ1-3|.
TGTGCCAGCAGCTTAGGTCTCGGCTCTGGAAACACCATATATTTT
CASSLGLGSGNTIYF
>.|TRBV30|TRBJ1-2|once
TGTGCCTGGAGCCAAACAGGGAGAGGCTATGGCTACACCTTC
CAWSQTGRGYGYTF
>TRBD1|TRBV19|TRBJ1-5|.
TGTGCCAGTAGCCCCCCCGGGACAGGGGGCTTAAATCAGCCCCAGCATTTT
CASSPPGTGGLNQPQHF
>TRBD2|TRBV4-3|TRBJ2-1|once
TGCGCCAGCAGCCAAGCCGGTATGGGGACTAGCTCCTACAATGAGCAGTTCTTC
CASSQAGMGTSSYNEQFF
>TRBD1|TRBV7-9|TRBJ2-7|few
TGTGCCAGCAGCAAACGGGGACAGGGCTACGAGCAGTACTTC
CASSKRGQGYEQYF
>.|TRBV7-2|TRBJ2-7|.
TGTGCCAGCAGCTTACAGGGGTACGAGCAGTACTTC
CASSLQGYEQYF
>.|TRBV18|TRBJ1-1|.
TGTGCCAGCTCAGGCTCCCGCACCCTGAACACTGAAGCTTTCTTT
CASSGSRTLNTEAFF
>TRBD2|TRBV5-8|TRBJ2-4|.
TGTGCCAGCAGCTTGCTTTTTAGCGGGGGGTACTTC
CASSLLFSGGYF
>.|TRBV7-6|TRBJ2-1|.
TGTGCCAGCAGCTTAGGGGCACCCCTTTCCTACAATGAGCAGTTCTTC
CASSLGAPLSYNEQFF
>.|TRBV18|TRBJ2-5|.
TGTGCCAGCTCACGCCGACTGTCCCCGACAGAGACCCAGTACTTC
CASSRRLSPTETQYF
>TRBD1|TRBV27|TRBJ1-3|.
TGTGCCAGCAGCCTACAGGGGGCGCTTGGAAACACCATATATTTT
CASSLQGALGNTIYF
>.|TRBV6-6|TRBJ2-7|.
TGTGCCAGCAGCCCCGACGACAAGCTCTACGAGCAGTACTTC
CASSPDDKLYEQYF
>TRBD2|TRBV7-2|TRBJ2-3|.
TGTGCCAGCAGAAAGGGAGGGAACGAGGGTACGCAGTATTTT
CASRKGGNEGTQYF
>TRBD1|TRBV30|TRBJ1-4|.
TGTGCCTGGAGATCGACAGGGACAGGGGAAAAACTGTTTTTT
CAWRSTGTGEKLFF